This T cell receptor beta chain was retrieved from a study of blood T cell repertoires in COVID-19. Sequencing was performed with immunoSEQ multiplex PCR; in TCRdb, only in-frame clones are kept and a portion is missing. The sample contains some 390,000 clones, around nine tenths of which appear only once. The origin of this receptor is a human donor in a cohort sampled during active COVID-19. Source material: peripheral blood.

The CDR3 coding sequence is TGTGCCAGCACTAGACTAGGCGAGCAGTTCTTC. Translating it yields CASTRLGEQFF. This chain joins TRBV2 and TRBJ2-1; TRBD2 is a possible D gene (6 bases). CDR1 SNHLY and CDR2 FYNNEI come from the germline V gene. The ends were cut back, 7 bases at V and 10 bases at J, with 11 bases in the middle. This CDR3 has 11 residues.